This entry lists 5 T cell receptor beta chains sequenced from one sample in a study of blood T cell repertoires in COVID-19. Sequencing was performed with immunoSEQ multiplex PCR; in TCRdb, only in-frame clones are kept and a portion is missing. The data hold some 260,000 clones, with about 88% observed a single time. Specimen: peripheral blood. The receptors were sampled from a middle-aged woman who had recovered from COVID-19.

The chain is built from TRBV5-6 and TRBJ1-5; 7 bases line up with TRBD1. With V trimmed by 2 bases and J by 5 bases, 1 base remained unmatched. The CDR3 extends over 13 amino acids. Germline V gene sequence: CDR1 SGHDT, CDR2 YYEEEE. DNA of the CDR3: TGTGCCAGCAGCTTCAGGGGGGATCAGCCCCAGCATTTT. This encodes CASSFRGDQPQHF.

J is TRBJ1-2 and V is TRBV28; TRBD1 matches 7 bases. V lost 3 bases, J lost 3 bases, and 4 bases stayed unmatched. Germline-derived CDR1 and CDR2 are MDHEN and SYDVKM. This CDR3 has 14 residues. The CDR3, as DNA: TGTGCCAGCAGTTTTAAGGACAGGCACTATGGCTACACCTTC. Translating gives CASSFKDRHYGYTF.

This chain connects TRBV5-1 to TRBJ2-1, with TRBD1 identical over 9 bases. This CDR3 contains 17 residues. The V gene's germline CDR1 is SGHRS and CDR2 YFSETQ. V was pared by 0 bases and J by 7 bases, with 11 bases of the junction left unmatched. The CDR3 spells CASSLVRDRARGNEQFF. CDR3 nucleotides: TGCGCCAGCAGCTTGGTCCGGGACAGGGCCCGAGGGAATGAGCAGTTCTTC.

This chain joins TRBV7-2 and TRBJ2-3, with 10 bases fitting TRBD2. This CDR3 has 15 amino acids. Trimming took 5 bases from V and 12 from J; bases not matched to a gene: 14. The germline V gene encodes CDR1 SGHTA and CDR2 FQGNSA. The CDR3 bases are TGTGCCAGCAGCCCAAGCTCCCTAGCGGGGGTGGTTCAGTATTTT. Its protein is CASSPSSLAGVVQYF.

Only one count was recorded for this clone. J is TRBJ1-1 and V is TRBV7-9; 7 bases fit TRBD1. The CDR3 length is 15 residues. The V gene's germline CDR1 is SEHNR and CDR2 FQNEAQ (reference sequence). J lost 2 bases, V lost 8 bases, and 11 bases had no gene match. CDR3 DNA: TGTGCCAGCTCCAAAGTCCGACAGGGAAACACTGAAGCTTTCTTT. As protein: CASSKVRQGNTEAFF.